This T cell receptor (beta chain) was observed in a study of blood T cell repertoires in COVID-19. Overall study: Acute and convalescent COVID-19 specimens originated in the United States, Italy and Spain. PBMCs, B-cell-depleted T cells, or T cells provided the cDNA or gDNA that made up the material.

Original handling: By means of reference gene primer amplification, nucleated cell counts were estimated. Generated by immunoSEQ multiplex PCR, the TCRdb table keeps only in-frame clones and is missing some. V and J calls and clone size are given by that table; D and trimming were obtained from the DNA. The sample carries approximately 280,000 clones, around 88% recorded once. The V gene end was trimmed by 1 base and the J gene end by 0 bases; junction bases not matched to a gene: 7. This CDR3 has 17 amino acids. The V gene's germline CDR1 is SGHDT and CDR2 YYEEEE. The V call is TRBV5-6, the J call TRBJ1-3; 7 bases map to TRBD1. This clonotype was obtained from a woman aged 25 to 39 who had recovered from COVID-19. The sample consisted of peripheral blood. The CDR3 is CASSLLTGQSSGNTIYF. The CDR3 DNA reads as TGTGCCAGCAGCTTGTTGACGGGACAGAGCTCTGGAAACACCATATATTTT.